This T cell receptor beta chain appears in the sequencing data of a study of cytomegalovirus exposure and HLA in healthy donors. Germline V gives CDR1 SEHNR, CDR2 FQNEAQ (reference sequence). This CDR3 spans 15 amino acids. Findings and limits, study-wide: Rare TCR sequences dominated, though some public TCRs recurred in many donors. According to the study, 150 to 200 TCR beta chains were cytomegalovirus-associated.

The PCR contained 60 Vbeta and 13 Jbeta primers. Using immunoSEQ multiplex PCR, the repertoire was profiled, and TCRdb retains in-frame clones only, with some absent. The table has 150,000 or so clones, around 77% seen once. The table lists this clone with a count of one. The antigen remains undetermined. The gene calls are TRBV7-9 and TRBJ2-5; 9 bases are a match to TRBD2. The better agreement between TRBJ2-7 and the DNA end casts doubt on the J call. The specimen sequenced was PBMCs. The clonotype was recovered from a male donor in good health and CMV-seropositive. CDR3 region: CASSLLAGRSYEQYF. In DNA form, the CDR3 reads TGTGCCAGCAGCTTACTAGCGGGACGATCCTACGAGCAGTACTTC.